This T cell receptor (beta chain) emerged from a study of control samples from healthy donors and cancer patients. The CDR3 is 14 amino acids. Germline CDR1 reads MNHNS; CDR2 reads SASEGT. With 2 bases removed from V and 4 bases from J, the gap between germline ends came to 9 bases. Repertoires were generated with immunoSEQ multiplex PCR, while TCRdb's copy carries only in-frame clones and drops some. Of around 50,000 clones in the sample, 90% to 95% were seen once. The chain is built from TRBV6-1 and TRBJ1-5; TRBD1 might be the D (6 bases). The receptor's source is a man aged 25-40 years in good health. Specimen: blood. The CDR3 nucleotides are TGTGCCAGCAGTGAAATGAGGGGGAATCAGCCCCAGCATTTT. Its protein is CASSEMRGNQPQHF.